This T cell receptor beta chain originates from a study of blood T cell repertoires in COVID-19. As for the study in general: Samples came from the United States, Italy and Spain, spanning acute and convalescent COVID-19. T cells, B-cell-depleted T cells, or PBMCs supplied cDNA or gDNA.

While infection was still active, Seattle patients were enrolled and then followed longitudinally. The CDR3 length is 16 residues. CDR1 is SGDLS and CDR2 is YYNGEE in the germline V gene. V dropped 0 bases and J dropped 6 bases, with 15 bases sitting between them. In the study's own analysis: Using reference gene primer amplification, nucleated cell counts were estimated. Assay: immunoSEQ multiplex PCR; the TCRdb copy retains only in-frame clones and omits some. V, J and clone size were drawn from that table, and D and trimming were deduced from the DNA. The table lists about 160,000 clones, roughly 84% of them singletons, with around 5% in the top ten.

This rearrangement joins TRBV9 to TRBJ2-2; perhaps TRBD1 as D (6 bases). Sequencing used peripheral blood. The receptor was derived from a woman in her 50s with COVID-19, enrolled during active disease. Written as DNA, the CDR3 is TGTGCCAGCAGCGTAGCTGTGGGGGCCGGCGCCGGGGAGCTGTTTTTT. Translated, it gives CASSVAVGAGAGELFF.